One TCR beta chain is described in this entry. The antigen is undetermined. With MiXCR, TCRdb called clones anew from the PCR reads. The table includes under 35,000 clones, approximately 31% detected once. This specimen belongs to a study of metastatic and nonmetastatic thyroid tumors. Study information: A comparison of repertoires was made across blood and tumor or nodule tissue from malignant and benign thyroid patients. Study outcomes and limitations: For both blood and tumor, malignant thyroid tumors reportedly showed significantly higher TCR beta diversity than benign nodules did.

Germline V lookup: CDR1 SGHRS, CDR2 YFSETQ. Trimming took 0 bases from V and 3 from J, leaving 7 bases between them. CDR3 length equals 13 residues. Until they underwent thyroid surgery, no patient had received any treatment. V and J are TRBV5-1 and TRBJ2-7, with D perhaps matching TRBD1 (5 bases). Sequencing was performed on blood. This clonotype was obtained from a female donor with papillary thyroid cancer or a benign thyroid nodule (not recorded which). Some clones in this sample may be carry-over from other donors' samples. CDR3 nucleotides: TGCGCCAGCAGCTTGGCCCAGGGCTACGAGCAGTACTTC. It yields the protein CASSLAQGYEQYF.